This T cell receptor beta chain was identified during a study of PD-L1 blockade in urothelial cancer. Overall study context: Samples of blood were analyzed 3 weeks (second dose) and 6 weeks after treatment start. Blood gave a median about 150,000 T cells.

CDR3 size: 16 residues. The V gene's germline CDR1 is SGHTA and CDR2 FQGNSA. V was clipped by 1 base and J by 5 bases; unmatched bases: 7. Patient disease was locally advanced or metastatic urothelial carcinoma. Each patient supplied 1 to 8 pretreatment and on-treatment samples. Clones were read by immunoSEQ multiplex PCR, and TCRdb kept only the in-frame ones, dropping some. The data show about 51,000 clones, around 86% seen once. This clone was counted once. Sequencing was performed on PBMCs, taken around atezolizumab (anti-PD-L1) treatment. This chain uses TRBV7-2 with TRBJ2-2; TRBD2 matches at 7 bases. The TCR comes from a man aged 55-75 years with urothelial cancer. CDR3 amino acids: CASSLVTGAGTGELFF. CDR3 bases: TGTGCCAGCAGCTTAGTGACGGGAGCGGGGACCGGGGAGCTGTTTTTT.